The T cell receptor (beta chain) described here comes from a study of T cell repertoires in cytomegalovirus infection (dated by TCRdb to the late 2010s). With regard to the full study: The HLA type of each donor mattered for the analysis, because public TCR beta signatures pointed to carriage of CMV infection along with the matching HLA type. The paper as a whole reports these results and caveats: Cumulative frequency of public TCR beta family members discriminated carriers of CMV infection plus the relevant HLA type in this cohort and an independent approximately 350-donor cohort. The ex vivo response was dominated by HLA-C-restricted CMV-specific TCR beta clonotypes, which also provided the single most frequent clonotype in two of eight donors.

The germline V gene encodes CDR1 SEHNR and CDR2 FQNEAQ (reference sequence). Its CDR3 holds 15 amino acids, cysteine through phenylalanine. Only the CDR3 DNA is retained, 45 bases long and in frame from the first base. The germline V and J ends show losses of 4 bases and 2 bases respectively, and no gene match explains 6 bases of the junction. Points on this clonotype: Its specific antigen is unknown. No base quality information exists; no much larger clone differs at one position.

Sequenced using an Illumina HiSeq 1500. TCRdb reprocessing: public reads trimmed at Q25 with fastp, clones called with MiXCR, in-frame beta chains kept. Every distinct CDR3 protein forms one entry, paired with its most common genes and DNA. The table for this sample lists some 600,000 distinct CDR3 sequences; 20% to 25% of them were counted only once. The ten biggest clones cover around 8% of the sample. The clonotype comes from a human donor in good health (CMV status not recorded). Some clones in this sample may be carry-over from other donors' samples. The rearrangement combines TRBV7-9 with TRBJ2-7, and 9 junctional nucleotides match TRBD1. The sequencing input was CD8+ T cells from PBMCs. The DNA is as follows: TGTGCCAGCAGCTCCCGGGACAGGGTAGCCTACGAGCAGTACTTC. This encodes CASSSRDRVAYEQYF.